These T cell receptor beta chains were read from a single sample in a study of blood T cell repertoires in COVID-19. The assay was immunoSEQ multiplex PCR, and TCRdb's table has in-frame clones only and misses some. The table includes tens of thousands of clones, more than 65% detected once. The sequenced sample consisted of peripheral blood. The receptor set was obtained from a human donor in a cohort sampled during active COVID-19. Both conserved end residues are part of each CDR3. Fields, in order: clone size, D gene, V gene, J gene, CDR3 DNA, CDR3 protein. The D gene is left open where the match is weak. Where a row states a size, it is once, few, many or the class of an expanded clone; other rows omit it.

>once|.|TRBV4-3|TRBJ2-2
TGCGCCAGCAGCCAGTTAACAGGGTTCACCGGGGAGCTGTTTTTT
CASSQLTGFTGELFF
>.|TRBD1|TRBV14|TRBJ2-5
TGTGCCAGCAGCCAAGTTTACAGGGGAAAGGTCCAAGAGACCCAGTACTTC
CASSQVYRGKVQETQYF
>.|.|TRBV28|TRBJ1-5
TGTGCCAGCAGTTTGCAGGGACAGCCCCAGCATTTT
CASSLQGQPQHF
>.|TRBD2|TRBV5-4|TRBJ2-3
TGTGCCAGCAGCCCCACTAGCGGGAGCGATACGCAGTATTTT
CASSPTSGSDTQYF
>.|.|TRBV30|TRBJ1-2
TGTGCCTGGGAAGGAGGAAACTATGGCTACACCTTC
CAWEGGNYGYTF
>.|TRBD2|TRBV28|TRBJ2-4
TGTGCCAGCAGGGCTAGCGGGACCCTGAATGTCAAAAACATTCAGTACTTC
CASRASGTLNVKNIQYF
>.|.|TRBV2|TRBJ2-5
TGTGCCAGCAGATTATCGACAGTGGCGATGGAGACCCAGTACTTC
CASRLSTVAMETQYF
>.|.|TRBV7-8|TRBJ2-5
TGTGCCAGCAGCTTGGGGAGAGGGGAGACCCAGTACTTC
CASSLGRGETQYF
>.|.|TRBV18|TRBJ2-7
TGTGCCAGCTCGTACCAGGGGGGCAACGAGCAGTACTTC
CASSYQGGNEQYF
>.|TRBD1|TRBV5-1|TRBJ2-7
TGCGCCAGCAGCTTATTCAGGACAGGGGTACCCTACGAGCAGTACTTC
CASSLFRTGVPYEQYF
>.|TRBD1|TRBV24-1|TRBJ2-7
TGTGCCACCAGTGATCCGGGACAGGGGTTTTACGAGCAGTACTTC
CATSDPGQGFYEQYF
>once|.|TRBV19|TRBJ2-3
TGTGCCAGTAGTATCCCAGGGGTAGATACGCAGTATTTT
CASSIPGVDTQYF
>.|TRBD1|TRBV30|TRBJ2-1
TGTGCCTGGAGCGTCATACGGACAGGGTTTGAGAGAGAGCAGTTCTTC
CAWSVIRTGFEREQFF
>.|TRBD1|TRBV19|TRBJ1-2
TGTGCCAGTAGTGCAAGGACAGGGATGTATAACTATGGCTACACCTTC
CASSARTGMYNYGYTF
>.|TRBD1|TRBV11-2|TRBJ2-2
TGTGCCAGCAGCAACCGACAGGGTGCCGGGGAGCTGTTTTTT
CASSNRQGAGELFF
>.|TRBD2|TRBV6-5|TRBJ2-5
TGTGCCAGCAGTTCCGGGACTAGCGGAAATAGGGAGACCCAGTACTTC
CASSSGTSGNRETQYF
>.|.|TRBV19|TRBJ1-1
TGTGCCAGTAGTACTATGACAGGGAACACTGAAGCTTTCTTT
CASSTMTGNTEAFF
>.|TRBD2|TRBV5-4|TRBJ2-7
TGTGCCAGCAGCTTAGTAGCGGGACTAGGTTTTTACGAGCAGTACTTC
CASSLVAGLGFYEQYF
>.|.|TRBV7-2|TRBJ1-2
TGTGCCAGCAGCTTAAGGGGTTTAGATGGCTACACCTTC
CASSLRGLDGYTF
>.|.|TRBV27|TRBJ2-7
TGTGCCAGCAGTTTATCGATCCTATCCGACGAGCAGTACTTC
CASSLSILSDEQYF
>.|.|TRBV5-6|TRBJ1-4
TGTGCCAGCAGCCCGGGAGGGGAAGGGAAACTGTTTTTT
CASSPGGEGKLFF
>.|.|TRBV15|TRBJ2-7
TGTGCCACCAGCCCGACTCAGGGGTCCCTCGAGCAGTACTTC
CATSPTQGSLEQYF
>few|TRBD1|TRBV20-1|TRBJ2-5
TGCAGTGCTGGTGACAGGGGTAAGGAGACCCAGTACTTC
CSAGDRGKETQYF
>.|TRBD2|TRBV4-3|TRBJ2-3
TGCGCCAGCAGCCAAGATCTTACTAGCGGAGCAGATACGCAGTATTTT
CASSQDLTSGADTQYF